This T cell receptor beta chain originates from a study of HIV-infected patients and healthy controls. By share of the sample, this clonotype is medium-sized. All unsorted peripheral T cells were captured because whole blood was used without fractionation. Alpha and beta constant-region primers primed reverse transcription of around 500 ng RNA. Each of the alpha and beta chains got its own library through chain-specific third strand synthesis with indices. From the 5' RACE reads, TCRdb called clonotypes with MiXCR, one entry per CDR3 protein. This sample yields roughly 9,800 distinct CDR3 sequences, of which 8% are seen a single time; under 6.5% belongs to the top ten. The CDR3 length is 16 residues. The ends were cut back, 4 bases at V and 7 bases at J, with 24 bases in the middle. Germline V lookup: CDR1 SGHRS, CDR2 YFSETQ.

The V and J genes are TRBV5-1 and TRBJ2-7; TRBD2 might be the D (5 bases). The receptor was derived from an adult in good health. Sequencing input: blood. The CDR3 nucleotides read TGCGCCAGCAGCCGAGTCGGGTCAACCGTCGAGGGTGAGCAGTACTTC. Amino acid sequence: CASSRVGSTVEGEQYF.